The rows below give T cell receptor beta chains drawn from one sample of a study of monozygotic twins with inflammatory bowel disease. TCRdb re-called the 5' RACE reads and catalogs CDR3 proteins one per entry, DNA excluded. Its clone listing holds 200,000 to 250,000 distinct CDR3 sequences. Sequenced material: blood. These receptors were obtained from a human donor with ulcerative colitis or Crohn's disease, or a healthy co-twin of an affected twin (not recorded which). Each CDR3 is given with its conserved first and last residue.

J gene | V gene | CDR3 protein
TRBJ1-2 | TRBV14 | CASSQVGGTGYTF
TRBJ1-2 | TRBV7-9 | CASSGWTGGEGYTF
TRBJ2-1 | TRBV11-2 | CASSLVGRIAGSSYNEQFF
TRBJ2-2 | TRBV6-2/TRBV6-3 | CASTSGPNTGELFF
TRBJ2-3 | TRBV4-2 | CASSQENQFTDTQYF
TRBJ2-7 | TRBV5-1 | CASTISGEAYYEQYF
TRBJ1-1 | TRBV4-1 | CASSQERAVNTEAFF
TRBJ1-2 | TRBV6-5 | CASQGQGSLGYTF
TRBJ1-2 | TRBV25-1 | CASSGGFGYTF
TRBJ1-2 | TRBV30 | CAWNPRRGNYGYTF
TRBJ1-5 | TRBV12-3/TRBV12-4 | CASGGGWAARGNQPQHF
TRBJ2-1 | TRBV13 | CASSPRDRGILLDPQRTNEQFF
TRBJ1-4 | TRBV2 | CASSTQGASEKLFF
TRBJ2-1 | TRBV4-3 | CASSQGGGEQFF
TRBJ1-2 | TRBV5-1 | CASSLAPGAYGYTF
TRBJ2-1 | TRBV29-1 | CRAQGGQFDEQFF
TRBJ1-5 | TRBV3-1 | CASSQAGTGEGQPQHF
TRBJ2-1 | TRBV6-5 | CASSWGQGALIKQFF
TRBJ1-1 | TRBV19 | CASSKGTGMNTEAFF
TRBJ2-7 | TRBV7-9 | CASSLAGAVSGSYEQYF
TRBJ2-7 | TRBV6-2/TRBV6-3 | CASTLRDISYEQYF
TRBJ2-3 | TRBV6-5 | CASSSTSGGNTQYF
TRBJ1-6 | TRBV20-1 | CSAREDGAASYNSPLHF
TRBJ2-5 | TRBV4-3 | CASSLSGRGQETQYF
TRBJ2-1 | TRBV5-1 | CASSLTSGGRYNEQFF
TRBJ2-7 | TRBV6-2/TRBV6-3 | CASSYGSPYEQYF
TRBJ1-5 | TRBV9 | CASSPSPTPNNQPQHF
TRBJ2-2 | TRBV5-1 | CASSLASGELFF
TRBJ1-1 | TRBV9 | CASSGHSGTENTEAFF
TRBJ2-1 | TRBV20-1 | CSARDLGGSSYNEQFF
TRBJ2-1 | TRBV15 | CATRGTSAGNEQFF
TRBJ2-7 | TRBV4-1 | CASSQDSSYEQYF
TRBJ2-4 | TRBV5-1 | CASSLEANNIQYF
TRBJ2-1 | TRBV20-1 | CSARDLIIAGANEQFF